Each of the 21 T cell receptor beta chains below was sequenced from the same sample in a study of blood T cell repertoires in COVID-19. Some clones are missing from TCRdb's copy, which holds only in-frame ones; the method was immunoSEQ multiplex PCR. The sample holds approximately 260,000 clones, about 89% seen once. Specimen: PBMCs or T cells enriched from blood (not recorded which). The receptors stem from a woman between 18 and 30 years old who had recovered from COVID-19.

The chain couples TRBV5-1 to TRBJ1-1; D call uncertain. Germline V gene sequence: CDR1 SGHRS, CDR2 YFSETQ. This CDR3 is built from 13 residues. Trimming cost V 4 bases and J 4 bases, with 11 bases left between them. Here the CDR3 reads CASSRLAGTEAFF. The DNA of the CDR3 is TGCGCCAGCAGCCGATTGGCGGGCACTGAAGCTTTCTTT.

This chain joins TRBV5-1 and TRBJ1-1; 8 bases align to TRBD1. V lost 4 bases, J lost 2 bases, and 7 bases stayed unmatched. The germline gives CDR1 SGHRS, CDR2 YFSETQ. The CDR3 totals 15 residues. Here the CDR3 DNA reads TGCGCCAGCAGCCATAGACAGGGGCGAAACACTGAAGCTTTCTTT. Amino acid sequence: CASSHRQGRNTEAFF.

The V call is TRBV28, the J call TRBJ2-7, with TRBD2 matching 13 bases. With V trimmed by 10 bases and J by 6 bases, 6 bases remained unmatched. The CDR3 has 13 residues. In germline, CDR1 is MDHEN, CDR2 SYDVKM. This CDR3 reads CATTGLAGAEQYF. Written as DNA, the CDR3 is TGTGCCACCACCGGACTAGCGGGAGCCGAGCAGTACTTC. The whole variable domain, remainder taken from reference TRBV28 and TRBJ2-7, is DVKVTQSSRYLVKRTGEKVFLECVQDMDHENMFWYRQDPGLGLRLIYFSYDVKMKEKGDIPEGYSVSREKKERFSLILESASTNQTSMYLCATTGLAGAEQYFGPGTRLTVT.

The CDR3 DNA follows: TGTGCCAGCAGCGAAGTAGCGGGAGGGGTCTGGGATGAGCAGTTCTTC. The encoded protein is CASSEVAGGVWDEQFF. The chain recombines TRBV7-8 with TRBJ2-1; 11 nucleotides align to TRBD2. CDR1 SGHVS and CDR2 FQNEAQ come from the germline V gene. Losses at the gene ends were 5 bases for V and 8 bases for J; bases not matched to a gene: 11. There are 16 residues in the CDR3.

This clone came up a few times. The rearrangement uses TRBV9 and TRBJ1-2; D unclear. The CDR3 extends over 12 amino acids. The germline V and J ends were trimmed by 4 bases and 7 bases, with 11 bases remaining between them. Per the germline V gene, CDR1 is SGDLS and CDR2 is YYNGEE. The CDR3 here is CASSQSPGGYTF. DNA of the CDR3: TGTGCCAGCAGCCAAAGCCCGGGTGGCTACACCTTC.

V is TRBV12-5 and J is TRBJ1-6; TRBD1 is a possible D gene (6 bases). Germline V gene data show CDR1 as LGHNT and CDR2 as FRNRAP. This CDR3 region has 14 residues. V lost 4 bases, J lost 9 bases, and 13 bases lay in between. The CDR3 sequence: CASGSDRIRSPLHF. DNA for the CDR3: TGTGCTAGTGGTTCGGACAGAATACGTTCACCCCTCCACTTT. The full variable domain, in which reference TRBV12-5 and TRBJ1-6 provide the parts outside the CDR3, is DARVTQTPRHKVTEMGQEVTMRCQPILGHNTVFWYRQTMMQGLELLAYFRNRAPLDDSGMPKDRFSAEMPDATLATLKIQPSEPRDSAVYFCASGSDRIRSPLHFGNGTRLTVT.

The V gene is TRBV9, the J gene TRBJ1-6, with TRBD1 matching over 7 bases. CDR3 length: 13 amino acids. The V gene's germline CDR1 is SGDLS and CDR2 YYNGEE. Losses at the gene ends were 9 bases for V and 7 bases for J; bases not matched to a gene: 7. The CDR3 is CATATGPNSPLHF. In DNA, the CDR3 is TGTGCCACCGCGACAGGGCCGAATTCACCCCTCCACTTT.

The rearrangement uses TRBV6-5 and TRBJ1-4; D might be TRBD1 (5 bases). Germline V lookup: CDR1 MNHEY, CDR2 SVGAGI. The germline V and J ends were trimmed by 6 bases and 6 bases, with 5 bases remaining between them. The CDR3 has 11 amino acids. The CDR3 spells CASRGDEKLFF. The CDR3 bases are TGTGCCAGCAGAGGGGATGAAAAACTGTTTTTT.

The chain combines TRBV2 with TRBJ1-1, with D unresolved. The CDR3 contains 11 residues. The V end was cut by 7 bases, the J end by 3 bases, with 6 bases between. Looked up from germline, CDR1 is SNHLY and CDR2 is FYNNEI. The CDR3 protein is CASTSDTEAFF. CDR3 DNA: TGTGCCAGCACGTCGGACACTGAAGCTTTCTTT.

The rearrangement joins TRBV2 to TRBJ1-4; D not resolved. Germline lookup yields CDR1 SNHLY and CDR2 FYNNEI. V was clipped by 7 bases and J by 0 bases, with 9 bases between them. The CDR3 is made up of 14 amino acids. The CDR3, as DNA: TGTGCCAGCATTCGAGAACCAACTAATGAAAAACTGTTTTTT. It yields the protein CASIREPTNEKLFF.

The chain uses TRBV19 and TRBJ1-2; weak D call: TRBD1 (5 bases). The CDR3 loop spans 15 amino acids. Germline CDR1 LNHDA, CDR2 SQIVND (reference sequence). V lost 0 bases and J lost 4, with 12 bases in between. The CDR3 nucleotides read TGTGCCAGTAGTATAGACCTCAGGGTCCCCTATGGCTACACCTTC. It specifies CASSIDLRVPYGYTF.

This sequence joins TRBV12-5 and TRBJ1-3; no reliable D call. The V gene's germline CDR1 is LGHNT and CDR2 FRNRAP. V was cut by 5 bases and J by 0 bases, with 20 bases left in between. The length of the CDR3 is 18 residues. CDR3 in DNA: TGTGCTAGTGGTCTCCGTCCTAATCCAAGCCTCTCTGGAAACACCATATATTTT. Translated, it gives CASGLRPNPSLSGNTIYF.

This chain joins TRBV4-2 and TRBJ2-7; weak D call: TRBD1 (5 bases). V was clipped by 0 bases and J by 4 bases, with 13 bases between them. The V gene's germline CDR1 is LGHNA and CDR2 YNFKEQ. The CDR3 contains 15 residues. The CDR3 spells CASSQEWGRVYEQYF. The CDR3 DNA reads TGTGCCAGCAGCCAAGAGTGGGGCCGGGTTTACGAGCAGTACTTC.

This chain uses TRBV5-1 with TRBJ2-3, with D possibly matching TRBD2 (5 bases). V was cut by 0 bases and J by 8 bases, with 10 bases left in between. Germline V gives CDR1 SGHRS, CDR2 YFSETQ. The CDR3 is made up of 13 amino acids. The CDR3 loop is CASSLDLAATQYF. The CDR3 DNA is TGCGCCAGCAGCTTGGATCTAGCAGCTACGCAGTATTTT.

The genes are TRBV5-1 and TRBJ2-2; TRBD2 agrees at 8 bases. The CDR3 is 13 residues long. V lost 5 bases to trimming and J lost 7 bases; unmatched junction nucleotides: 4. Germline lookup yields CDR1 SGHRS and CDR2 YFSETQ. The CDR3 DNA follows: TGCGCCAGCAGGGTTAGCGGGATCGGGGAGCTGTTTTTT. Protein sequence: CASRVSGIGELFF.

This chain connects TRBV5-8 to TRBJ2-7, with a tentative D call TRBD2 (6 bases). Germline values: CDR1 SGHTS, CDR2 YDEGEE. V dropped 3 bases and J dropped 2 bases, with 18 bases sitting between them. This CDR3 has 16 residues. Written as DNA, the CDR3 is TGTGCCAGCAGCTCGGAGGGAGATGGGATAACCTACGAGCAGTACTTC. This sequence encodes CASSSEGDGITYEQYF.

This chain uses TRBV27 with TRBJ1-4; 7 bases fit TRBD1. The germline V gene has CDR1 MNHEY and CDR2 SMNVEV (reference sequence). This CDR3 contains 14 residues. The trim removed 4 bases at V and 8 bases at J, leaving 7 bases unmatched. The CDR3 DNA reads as TGTGCCAGCAGTTCAGCAGGGGGAGGAGAAAAACTGTTTTTT. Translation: CASSSAGGGEKLFF.

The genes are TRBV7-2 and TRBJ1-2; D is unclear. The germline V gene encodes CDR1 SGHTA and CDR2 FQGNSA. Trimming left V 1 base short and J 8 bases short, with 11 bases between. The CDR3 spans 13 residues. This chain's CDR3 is CASSLGGEGGYTF. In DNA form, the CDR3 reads TGTGCCAGCAGCTTAGGGGGTGAGGGCGGCTACACCTTC.

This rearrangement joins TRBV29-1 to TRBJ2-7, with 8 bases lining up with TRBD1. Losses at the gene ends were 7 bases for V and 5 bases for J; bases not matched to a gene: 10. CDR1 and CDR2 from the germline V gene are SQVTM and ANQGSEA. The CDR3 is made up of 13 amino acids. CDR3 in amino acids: CSGTAGGRDEQYF. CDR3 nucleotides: TGCAGCGGTACGGCAGGGGGCCGGGACGAGCAGTACTTC.

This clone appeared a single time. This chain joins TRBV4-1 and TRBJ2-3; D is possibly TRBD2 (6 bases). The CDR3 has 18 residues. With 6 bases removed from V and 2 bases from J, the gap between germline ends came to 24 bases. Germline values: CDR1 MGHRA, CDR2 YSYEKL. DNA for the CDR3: TGCGCCAGCAGGATGGGGCTAGCGAGACTGGATTACACAGATACGCAGTATTTT. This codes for CASRMGLARLDYTDTQYF.

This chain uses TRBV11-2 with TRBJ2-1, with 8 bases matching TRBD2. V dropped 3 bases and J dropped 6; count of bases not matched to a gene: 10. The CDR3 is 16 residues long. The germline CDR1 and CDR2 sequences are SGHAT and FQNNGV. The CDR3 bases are TGTGCCAGCAGCTTTACCGGGAGGGCCAGAGGCAATGAGCAGTTCTTC. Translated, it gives CASSFTGRARGNEQFF.